These 6 T cell receptor beta chains share one sample of origin, sequenced in a study of low-dose radiotherapy and immunotherapy resistance in tumors. Time point meaning: after trial treatment. Treatment meaning: LDRT plus nivolumab, ipilimumab, low-dose cyclophosphamide and aspirin (RACIN trial). First-strand cDNA used TRAV- and TRBV-specific primers, covering alpha and beta chains. The PCR that amplified TCRs ran for approximately 20 cycles, relying on a constant-region primer and a V-primer adapter. TCRdb fed the reads into MiXCR, producing one record per CDR3 protein. The sample shows approximately 42,000 distinct CDR3 sequences, 25% to 30% of them seen only once. The material was PBMCs, obtained after low-dose radiotherapy plus immunotherapy. These receptors originate from a male donor with prostate cancer.

In its sample, this clonotype was seen a few times. This chain uses TRBV3-1 with TRBJ2-2; D unclear. Germline V gives CDR1 LGHDT, CDR2 YNNKEL (reference sequence). The CDR3 is 13 amino acids. The V end lost 4 bases, the J end lost 4 bases, and 7 bases lay between the germline ends. The CDR3: CASSRVFTGELFF. The CDR3 coding sequence is TGTGCCAGCAGCCGAGTATTCACCGGGGAGCTGTTTTTT.

This clonotype was observed many times. The rearrangement joins TRBV5-1 to TRBJ2-1, with D possibly TRBD1 on 6 matching bases. V lost 0 bases, J lost 1 base, and 11 bases lay in between. The CDR3 extends over 16 amino acids. The germline CDR1 and CDR2 sequences are SGHRS and YFSETQ. CDR3 bases: TGCGCCAGCAGCTTGGCAGGGGTGATATCCTACAATGAGCAGTTCTTC. Residues: CASSLAGVISYNEQFF.

Notes on this clonotype: The likely explanation is a read error, given a far larger clone one base away. The rearrangement links TRBV5-5 to TRBJ2-7; TRBD1 aligns across 7 bases. CDR1 is SGHKS, CDR2 YYEKEE, per germline (reference sequence). The CDR3 is made up of 19 amino acids. CDR3 coding DNA: TGCGCCAGCAGCTTGGCCTGGGGTGGCTGGGACAGAGAATACTACGAGCAGTACTTC. Its protein product is CASSLAWGGWDREYYEQYF.

At least ten counts were recorded for this clonotype. This sequence joins TRBV5-4 and TRBJ2-2; D not certain. The V gene lost 0 bases and the J gene lost 3 bases, with 9 bases spanning the gap. CDR3 length: 15 amino acids. Germline V gives CDR1 SGHNT, CDR2 YYREEE (reference sequence). For the CDR3, the DNA is TGTGCCAGCAGCTTGGGTATGGGGTACACCGGGGAGCTGTTTTTT. As protein: CASSLGMGYTGELFF.

The chain carries TRBV3-1 and TRBJ2-2; weak D call: TRBD2 (6 bases). The V and J ends lost 1 base and 10 bases respectively, with 13 bases between them. Per the germline V gene, CDR1 is LGHDT and CDR2 is YNNKEL (reference sequence). CDR3 length: 14 residues. CDR3 loop: CASSQAPGAAELFF. As DNA, the CDR3 is TGTGCCAGCAGCCAAGCCCCGGGAGCGGCGGAGCTGTTTTTT.

Points on this clonotype: With only one base between it and a far larger clone, this is likely a read error. The chain employs TRBV6-6 and TRBJ2-1; maybe TRBD2 (6 bases). Germline lookup yields CDR1 MNHNY and CDR2 SVGAGI (reference sequence). This CDR3 is built from 11 residues. The V and J ends lost 5 bases and 10 bases respectively, with 9 bases between them. The CDR3 region has the DNA TGTGCCAGCAGTAAAGGAGGGGAGCAGTTCTTC. Translated, it gives CASSKGGEQFF.